This passage covers 9 T cell receptor beta chains from one sample sequenced in a study of early T cells in non-severe SARS-CoV-2 infection. TCRdb reprocessed the 5' RACE reads via MiXCR and lists one record per CDR3 protein. This sample has around 25,000 distinct CDR3 sequences, with around 5% found just once. The sequencing sample was made of whole blood. Source of these receptors: an adult who was a healthcare worker with PCR-confirmed SARS-CoV-2 infection or an uninfected control (not recorded which).

This clonotype appeared many times. The rearrangement links TRBV7-9 to TRBJ1-1, with D possibly TRBD1 on 6 matching bases. Trimming pared 5 bases from V and 5 bases from J, leaving 12 bases between. Germline V lookup: CDR1 SEHNR, CDR2 FQNEAQ (reference sequence). The CDR3 is made up of 13 amino acids. The CDR3, as DNA: TGTGCCAGCAGCCTTTTCGACAGGACTGAAGCTTTCTTT. This codes for CASSLFDRTEAFF.

This clonotype was seen at least ten times. The gene calls are TRBV5-1 and TRBJ2-3, with a tentative D call TRBD2 (6 bases). The CDR3 contains 16 residues. CDR1 is SGHRS, CDR2 YFSETQ, per germline. Between the trimmed V and J ends, which lost 4 bases and 2 bases, there was a span of 17 bases. CDR3 sequence reads: CASSPEGPGVTDTQYF. CDR3 DNA sequence: TGCGCCAGCAGCCCGGAGGGGCCCGGAGTCACAGATACGCAGTATTTT.

This clonotype was counted ten times or more. V gene TRBV5-1 combines with J gene TRBJ1-3; D unresolved. In germline, CDR1 is SGHRS, CDR2 YFSETQ. This CDR3 is built from 15 residues. V shed 0 bases and J shed 3 bases, with 10 bases lying between them. CDR3 nucleotide sequence: TGCGCCAGCAGCTTGGTTCCAGGATATGGAAACACCATATATTTT. Translating it yields CASSLVPGYGNTIYF.

This clonotype appeared many times. This chain links TRBV5-1 with TRBJ1-1, with D unclear. Germline assignment: CDR1 SGHRS and CDR2 YFSETQ. The CDR3 totals 11 residues. Trimming stripped 0 bases from V and 11 bases from J, with 8 bases between. The CDR3 region has the DNA TGCGCCAGCAGCTTGGGGGGTAAGGCTTTCTTT. Translated, it gives CASSLGGKAFF.

In its sample, this clonotype was seen many times. The rearrangement links TRBV12-3 or TRBV12-4 to TRBJ2-3; D is uncertain. V was cut by 6 bases and J by 4 bases, with 20 bases left in between. The length of the CDR3 is 16 residues. The CDR3: CASSMDPRFFPDTQYF. The CDR3 DNA follows: TGTGCCAGCAGCATGGACCCCAGGTTTTTTCCAGATACGCAGTATTTT.

This clonotype was counted only a few times. The gene calls are TRBV20-1 and TRBJ2-3; no firm D call. CDR3 length: 14 residues. CDR1 DFQATT and CDR2 SNEGSKA come from the germline V gene (reference sequence). V lost 5 bases to trimming and J lost 2 bases, with 14 bases between them. CDR3 in amino acids: CSASGSTHTDTQYF. For the CDR3, the DNA is TGCAGTGCTTCCGGAAGCACCCACACAGATACGCAGTATTTT.

This clonotype has at least ten counts. The CDR3: CSALAPGWGFKNIQYF. As DNA, the CDR3 is TGCAGTGCTCTGGCCCCGGGGTGGGGCTTCAAAAACATTCAGTACTTC. V is TRBV20-1 and J is TRBJ2-4, with D perhaps assigned TRBD1 or TRBD2 (5 bases each). Trimming removed 5 bases from V and 3 bases from J, with 20 bases in between. Germline loops: CDR1 DFQATT, CDR2 SNEGSKA (reference sequence). CDR3 length: 16 amino acids.

This clonotype is medium-sized by share. The gene calls are TRBV19 and TRBJ2-7; TRBD1 is a possible D gene (6 bases). This CDR3 is built from 14 residues. V was cut by 6 bases and J by 0 bases, with 12 bases left in between. Germline V gene lookup returns CDR1 LNHDA and CDR2 SQIVND (reference sequence). In DNA form, the CDR3 reads TGTGCCAGTAGAGCCAGGGACAACTCCTACGAGCAGTACTTC. As protein: CASRARDNSYEQYF.

This chain joins TRBV2 and TRBJ1-5, with a possible D match to TRBD1 (5 bases). The CDR3 spans 14 residues. The ends were cut back, 3 bases at V and 4 bases at J, with 10 bases in the middle. Germline CDR1 and CDR2: SNHLY and FYNNEI. For the CDR3, the DNA is TGTGCCAGCAGTGATATCCGGGGGAATCAGCCCCAGCATTTT. Its protein is CASSDIRGNQPQHF.